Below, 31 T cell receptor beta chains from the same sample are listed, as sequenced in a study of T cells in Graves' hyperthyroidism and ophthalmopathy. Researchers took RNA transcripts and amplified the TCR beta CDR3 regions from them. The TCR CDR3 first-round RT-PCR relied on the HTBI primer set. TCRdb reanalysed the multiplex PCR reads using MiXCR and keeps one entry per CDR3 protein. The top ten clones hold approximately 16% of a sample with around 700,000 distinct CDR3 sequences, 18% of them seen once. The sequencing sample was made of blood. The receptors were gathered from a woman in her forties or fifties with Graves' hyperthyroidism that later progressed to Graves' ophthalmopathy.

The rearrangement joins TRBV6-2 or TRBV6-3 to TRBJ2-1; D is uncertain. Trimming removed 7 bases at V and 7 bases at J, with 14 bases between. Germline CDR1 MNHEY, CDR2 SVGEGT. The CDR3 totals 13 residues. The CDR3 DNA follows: TGTGCCAGCACCTTAATGGATGGTAATGAGCAGTTCTTC. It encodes CASTLMDGNEQFF.

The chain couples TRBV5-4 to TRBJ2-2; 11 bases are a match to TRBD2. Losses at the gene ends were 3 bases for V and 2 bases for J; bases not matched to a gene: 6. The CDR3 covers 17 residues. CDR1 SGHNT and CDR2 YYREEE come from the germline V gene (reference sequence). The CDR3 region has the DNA TGTGCCAGCAGCTCTCCACTAGCGGGGGTTAACACCGGGGAGCTGTTTTTT. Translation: CASSSPLAGVNTGELFF.

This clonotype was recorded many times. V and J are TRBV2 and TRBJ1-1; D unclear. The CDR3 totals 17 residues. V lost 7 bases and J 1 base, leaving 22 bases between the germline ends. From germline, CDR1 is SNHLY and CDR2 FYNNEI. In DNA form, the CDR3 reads TGTGCCAGCACCGGCGGACGTCTACCGGGATCGAACACTGAAGCTTTCTTT. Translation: CASTGGRLPGSNTEAFF.

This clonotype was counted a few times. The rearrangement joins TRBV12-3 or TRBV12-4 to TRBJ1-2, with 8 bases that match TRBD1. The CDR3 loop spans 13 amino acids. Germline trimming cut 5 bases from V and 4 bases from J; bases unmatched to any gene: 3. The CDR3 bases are TGTGCCAGCAGTAAACAGGGGGGCTATGGCTACACCTTC. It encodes CASSKQGGYGYTF.

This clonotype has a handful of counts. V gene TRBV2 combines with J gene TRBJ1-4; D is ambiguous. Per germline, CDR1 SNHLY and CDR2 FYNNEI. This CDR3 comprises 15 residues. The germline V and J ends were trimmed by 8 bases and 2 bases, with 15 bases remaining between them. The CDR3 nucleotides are TGTGCCAGCTTCCGGGGAAGGGTCACTAATGAAAAACTGTTTTTT. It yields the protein CASFRGRVTNEKLFF.

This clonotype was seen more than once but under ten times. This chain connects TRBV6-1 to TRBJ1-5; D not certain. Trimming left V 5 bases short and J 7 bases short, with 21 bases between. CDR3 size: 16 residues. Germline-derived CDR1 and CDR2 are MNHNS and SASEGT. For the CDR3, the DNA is TGTGCCAGCAGTTCCGCCCCGACGGGGATGTGGCAGCCCCAGCATTTT. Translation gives CASSSAPTGMWQPQHF.

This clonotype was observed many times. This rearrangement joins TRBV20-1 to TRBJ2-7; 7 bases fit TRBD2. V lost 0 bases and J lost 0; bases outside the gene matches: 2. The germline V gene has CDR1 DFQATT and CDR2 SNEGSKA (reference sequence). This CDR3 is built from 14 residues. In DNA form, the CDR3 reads TGCAGTGCTAGAGACTCTAGCGGCTCCTACGAGCAGTACTTC. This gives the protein CSARDSSGSYEQYF.

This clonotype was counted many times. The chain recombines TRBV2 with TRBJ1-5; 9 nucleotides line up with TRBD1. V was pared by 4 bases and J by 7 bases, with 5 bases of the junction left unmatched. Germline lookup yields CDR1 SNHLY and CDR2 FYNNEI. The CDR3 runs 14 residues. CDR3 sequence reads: CASSVQGASQPQHF. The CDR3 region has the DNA TGTGCCAGCAGTGTACAGGGGGCTAGCCAGCCCCAGCATTTT.

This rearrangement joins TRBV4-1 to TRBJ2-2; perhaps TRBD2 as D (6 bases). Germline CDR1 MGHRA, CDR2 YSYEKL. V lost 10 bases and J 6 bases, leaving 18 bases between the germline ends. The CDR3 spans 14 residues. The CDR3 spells CATRQGGDPGELFF. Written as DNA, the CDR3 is TGCGCCACTCGTCAAGGCGGGGACCCCGGGGAGCTGTTTTTT.

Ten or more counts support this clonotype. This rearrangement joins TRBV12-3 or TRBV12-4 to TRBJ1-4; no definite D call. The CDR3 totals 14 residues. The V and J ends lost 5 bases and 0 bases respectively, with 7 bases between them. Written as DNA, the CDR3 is TGTGCCAGCAGTCCCCACGCAACTAATGAAAAACTGTTTTTT. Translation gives CASSPHATNEKLFF.

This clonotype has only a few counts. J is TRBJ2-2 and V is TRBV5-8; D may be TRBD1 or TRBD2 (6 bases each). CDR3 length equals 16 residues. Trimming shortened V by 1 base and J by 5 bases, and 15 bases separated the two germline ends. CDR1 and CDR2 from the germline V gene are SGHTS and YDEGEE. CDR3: CASSLMATGGTGELFF. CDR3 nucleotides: TGTGCCAGCAGCTTGATGGCGACAGGAGGGACCGGGGAGCTGTTTTTT.

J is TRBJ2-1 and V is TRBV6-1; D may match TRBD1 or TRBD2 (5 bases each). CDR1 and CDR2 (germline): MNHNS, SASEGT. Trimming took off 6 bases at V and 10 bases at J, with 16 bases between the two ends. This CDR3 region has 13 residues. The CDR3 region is CASSRDPLGEQFF. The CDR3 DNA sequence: TGTGCCAGCAGCAGGGACCCTCTAGGGGAGCAGTTCTTC.

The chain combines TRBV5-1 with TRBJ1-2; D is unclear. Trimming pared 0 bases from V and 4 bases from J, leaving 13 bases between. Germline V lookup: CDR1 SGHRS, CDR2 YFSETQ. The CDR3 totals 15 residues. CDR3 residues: CASSLDARRGYGYTF. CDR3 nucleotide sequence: TGCGCCAGCAGCTTGGACGCGCGCCGGGGCTATGGCTACACCTTC. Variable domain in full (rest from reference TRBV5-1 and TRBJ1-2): KAGVTQTPRYLIKTRGQQVTLSCSPISGHRSVSWYQQTPGQGLQFLFEYFSETQRNKGNFPGRFSGRQFSNSRSEMNVSTLELGDSALYLCASSLDARRGYGYTFGSGTRLTVV.

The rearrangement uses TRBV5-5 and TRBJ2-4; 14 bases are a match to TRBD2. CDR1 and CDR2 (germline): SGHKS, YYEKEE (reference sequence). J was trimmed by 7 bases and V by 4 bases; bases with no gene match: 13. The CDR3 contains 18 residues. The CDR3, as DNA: TGTGCCAGCAGCCCGACTAGCGGGGGGGCTCATGGGGGGAACATTCAGTACTTC. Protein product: CASSPTSGGAHGGNIQYF.

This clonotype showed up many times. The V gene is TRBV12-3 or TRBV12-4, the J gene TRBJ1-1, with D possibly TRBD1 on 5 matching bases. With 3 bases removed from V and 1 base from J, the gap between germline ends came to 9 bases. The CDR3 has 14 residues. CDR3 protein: CASSLDTSNTEAFF. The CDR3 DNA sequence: TGTGCCAGCAGTTTGGACACATCGAACACTGAAGCTTTCTTT.

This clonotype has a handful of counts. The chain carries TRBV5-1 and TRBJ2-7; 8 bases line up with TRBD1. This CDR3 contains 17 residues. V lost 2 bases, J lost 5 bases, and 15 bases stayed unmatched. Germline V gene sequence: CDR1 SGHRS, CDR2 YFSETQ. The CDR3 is CASSLSPRWTGSNEQYF. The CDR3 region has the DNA TGCGCCAGCAGCTTATCACCCCGTTGGACAGGGTCTAACGAGCAGTACTTC. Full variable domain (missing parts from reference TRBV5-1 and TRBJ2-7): KAGVTQTPRYLIKTRGQQVTLSCSPISGHRSVSWYQQTPGQGLQFLFEYFSETQRNKGNFPGRFSGRQFSNSRSEMNVSTLELGDSALYLCASSLSPRWTGSNEQYFGPGTRLTVT.

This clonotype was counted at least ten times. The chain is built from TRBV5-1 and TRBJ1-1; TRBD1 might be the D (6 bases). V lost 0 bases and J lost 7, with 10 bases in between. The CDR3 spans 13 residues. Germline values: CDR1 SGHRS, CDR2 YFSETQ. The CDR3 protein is CASSLEDSFEAFF. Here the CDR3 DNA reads TGCGCCAGCAGCTTGGAGGACAGTTTTGAAGCTTTCTTT.

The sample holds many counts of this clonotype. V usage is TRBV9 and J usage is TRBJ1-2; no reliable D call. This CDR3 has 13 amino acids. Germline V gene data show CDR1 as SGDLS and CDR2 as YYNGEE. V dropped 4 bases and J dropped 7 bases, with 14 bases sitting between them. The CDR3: CASSMDPEGGYTF. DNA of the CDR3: TGTGCCAGCAGCATGGACCCCGAGGGTGGCTACACCTTC.

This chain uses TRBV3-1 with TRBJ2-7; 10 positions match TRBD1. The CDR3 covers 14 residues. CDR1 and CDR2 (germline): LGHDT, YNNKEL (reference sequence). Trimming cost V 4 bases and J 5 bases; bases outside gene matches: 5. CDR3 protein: CASSPGTGAHEQYF. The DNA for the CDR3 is TGTGCCAGCAGCCCCGGGACAGGGGCTCACGAGCAGTACTTC.

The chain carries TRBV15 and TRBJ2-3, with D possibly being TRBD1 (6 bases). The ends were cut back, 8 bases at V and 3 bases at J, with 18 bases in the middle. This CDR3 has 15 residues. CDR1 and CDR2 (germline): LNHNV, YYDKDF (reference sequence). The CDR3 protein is CATGWTVSGTDTQYF. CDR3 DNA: TGTGCCACCGGGTGGACAGTTTCAGGGACAGATACGCAGTATTTT.

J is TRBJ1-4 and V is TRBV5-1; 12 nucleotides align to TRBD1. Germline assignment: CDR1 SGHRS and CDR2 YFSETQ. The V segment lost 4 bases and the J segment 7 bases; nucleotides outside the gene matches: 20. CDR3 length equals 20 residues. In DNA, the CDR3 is TGCGCCAGCAGCAATCTAGGGACAGGGGGCCGGCCGCGAAACTCTGAAAAACTGTTTTTT. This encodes CASSNLGTGGRPRNSEKLFF.

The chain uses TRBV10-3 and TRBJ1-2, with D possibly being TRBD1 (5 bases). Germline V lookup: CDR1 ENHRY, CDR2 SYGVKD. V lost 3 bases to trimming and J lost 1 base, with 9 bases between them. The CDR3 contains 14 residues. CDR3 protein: CAISDVTVNYGYTF. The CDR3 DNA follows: TGTGCCATCAGTGACGTGACAGTTAACTATGGCTACACCTTC.

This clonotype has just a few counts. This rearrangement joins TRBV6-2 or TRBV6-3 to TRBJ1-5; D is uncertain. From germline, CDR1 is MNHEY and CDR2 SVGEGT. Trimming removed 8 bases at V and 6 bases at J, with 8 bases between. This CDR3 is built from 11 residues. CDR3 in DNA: TGTGCCAGCGGGGTTGGTCAGCCCCAGCATTTT. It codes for CASGVGQPQHF.

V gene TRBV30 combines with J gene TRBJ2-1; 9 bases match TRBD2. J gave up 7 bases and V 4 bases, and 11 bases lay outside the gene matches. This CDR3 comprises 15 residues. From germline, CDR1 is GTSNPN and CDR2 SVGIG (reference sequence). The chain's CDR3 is CAWTPGLAAWNEQFF. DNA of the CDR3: TGTGCCTGGACTCCGGGACTAGCCGCCTGGAATGAGCAGTTCTTC.

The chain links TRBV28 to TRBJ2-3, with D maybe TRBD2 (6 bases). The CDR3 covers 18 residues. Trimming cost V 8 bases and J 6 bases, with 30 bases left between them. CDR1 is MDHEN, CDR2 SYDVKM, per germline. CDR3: CASRDGAEKGLTGDTQYF. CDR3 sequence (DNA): TGTGCCAGCCGGGACGGAGCCGAAAAGGGACTCACCGGCGATACGCAGTATTTT.

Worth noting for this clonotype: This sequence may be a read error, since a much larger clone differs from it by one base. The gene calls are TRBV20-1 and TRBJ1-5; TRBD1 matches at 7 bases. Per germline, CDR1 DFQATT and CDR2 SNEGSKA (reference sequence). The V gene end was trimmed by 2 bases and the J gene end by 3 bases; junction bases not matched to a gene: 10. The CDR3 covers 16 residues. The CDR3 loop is CSARPDRVDNNQPQHF. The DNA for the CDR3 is TGCAGTGCTAGACCAGACAGGGTTGATAACAATCAGCCCCAGCATTTT.

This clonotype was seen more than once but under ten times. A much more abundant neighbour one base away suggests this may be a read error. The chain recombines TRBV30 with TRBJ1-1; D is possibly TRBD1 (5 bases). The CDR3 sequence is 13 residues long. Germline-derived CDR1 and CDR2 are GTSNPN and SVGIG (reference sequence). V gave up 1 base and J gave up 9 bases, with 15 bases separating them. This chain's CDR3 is CAWSDRSPVKAFF. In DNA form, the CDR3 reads TGTGCCTGGAGTGACAGGAGCCCGGTGAAAGCTTTCTTT.

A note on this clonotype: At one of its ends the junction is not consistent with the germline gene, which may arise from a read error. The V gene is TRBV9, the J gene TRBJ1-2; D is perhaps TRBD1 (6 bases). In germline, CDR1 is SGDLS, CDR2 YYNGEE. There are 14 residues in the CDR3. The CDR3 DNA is TGTGCCGGCAGCGGGGGGCAGGTTACCTATGGCTACACCTTC. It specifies CAGSGGQVTYGYTF.

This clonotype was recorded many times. CDR3 nucleotide sequence: TGCAGCGTTATAAGCGGGGACCAAGAGACCCAGTACTTC. It codes for CSVISGDQETQYF. This chain links TRBV29-1 with TRBJ2-5; TRBD2 aligns across 7 bases. CDR1 and CDR2 from the germline V gene are SQVTM and ANQGSEA. CDR3 length: 13 residues. The V and J ends lost 5 bases and 0 bases, in that order; junction bases with no gene match: 3.

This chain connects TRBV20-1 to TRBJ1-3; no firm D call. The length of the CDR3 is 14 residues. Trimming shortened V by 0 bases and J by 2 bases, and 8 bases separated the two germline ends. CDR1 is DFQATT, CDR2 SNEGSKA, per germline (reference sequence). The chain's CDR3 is CSAREAGTGNTIYF. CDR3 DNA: TGCAGTGCTAGAGAAGCAGGAACTGGAAACACCATATATTTT.

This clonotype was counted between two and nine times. CDR3 protein: CASRWDGQGVGGANVLTF. The CDR3 DNA is TGCGCCAGCAGATGGGACGGACAGGGGGTAGGTGGGGCCAACGTCCTGACTTTC. This rearrangement joins TRBV5-1 to TRBJ2-6; TRBD1 agrees at 10 bases. Germline CDR1 is SGHRS and CDR2 is YFSETQ. The CDR3 is 18 amino acids. V trimming: 5 bases; J trimming: 3 bases; junction bases outside the gene matches: 11. The entire variable domain, with the rest obtained from reference TRBV5-1 and TRBJ2-6, is as follows: KAGVTQTPRYLIKTRGQQVTLSCSPISGHRSVSWYQQTPGQGLQFLFEYFSETQRNKGNFPGRFSGRQFSNSRSEMNVSTLELGDSALYLCASRWDGQGVGGANVLTFGAGSRLTVL.